This T cell receptor (beta chain) was observed in a study of blood T cell repertoires in COVID-19. The V end was cut by 3 bases, the J end by 6 bases, with 9 bases between. Germline assignment: CDR1 KGHDR and CDR2 SFDVKD. There are 13 residues in the CDR3. Sequencing used immunoSEQ multiplex PCR; TCRdb keeps in-frame clones, though not all of them. The repertoire holds approximately 65,000 clones, with 88% as singletons. This clonotype originated in a human donor in a cohort sampled during active COVID-19. Sequencing used peripheral blood. The gene calls are TRBV24-1 and TRBJ2-3, with a weak D call TRBD2 (6 bases). The CDR3 reads CATSDAGMDTQYF. The CDR3, as DNA: TGTGCCACCAGTGATGCGGGAATGGATACGCAGTATTTT.